The rows below give T cell receptor beta chains drawn from one sample of a study of T-cell reconstitution after alpha-beta-depleted transplantation in children. Via MiXCR, TCRdb re-called the PCR reads, giving one row per CDR3 protein. Here the sample spans some 80,000 distinct CDR3 sequences, 15% to 20% being singletons. The specimen comprised PBMCs, mostly from graft donor cells, sampled 360 days after TCRalphabeta/CD19-depleted stem cell transplant. The receptors here all came from a male patient aged 2-9 years who had a stem cell transplant for acute lymphoblastic leukemia, so the T cells may come from the graft donor. Both conserved end residues are part of each CDR3. The D gene is left open where the match is weak. Where a row states a size, it is once, few, many or the class of an expanded clone; other rows omit it.

TRBV20-1	TRBJ2-3	.	.	TGCAGTGCTAGAGTACCGAGTGTAGATACGCAGTATTTT	CSARVPSVDTQYF
TRBV29-1	TRBJ2-1	.	many	TGCAGCGTAGGGCAGAACTCCTACAATGAGCAGTTCTTC	CSVGQNSYNEQFF
TRBV11-2	TRBJ2-3	TRBD2	.	TGTGCCAGCAGCCTCGTGGGACGCCCTTTAGCGGGAGCAGGAGATACGCAGTATTTT	CASSLVGRPLAGAGDTQYF
TRBV7-9	TRBJ1-5	TRBD1	few	TGTGCCAGCAGCTTAGAAGGCAGGGGGCAAAATCAGCCCCAGCATTTT	CASSLEGRGQNQPQHF
TRBV6-5	TRBJ1-4	.	.	TGTGCCAGCAGTTACGGCCGGCTGGAAAAACTGTTTTTT	CASSYGRLEKLFF
TRBV12-3/TRBV12-4	TRBJ2-1	.	few	TGTGCCAGCAGTTTGTGGGGGAATGAGCAGTTCTTC	CASSLWGNEQFF
TRBV6-1	TRBJ2-7	.	few	TGTGCCACCTCCCTTTTTTCCGGATACGAGCAGTACTTC	CATSLFSGYEQYF
TRBV5-1	TRBJ2-2	TRBD2	.	TGCGCCAGCAGCTTGACTAGCGGGAGGGCCGGGGAGCTGTTTTTT	CASSLTSGRAGELFF
TRBV13	TRBJ2-3	TRBD1	few	TGTGCCAGCAGCTTAGTCGACAGGGGGGCAGATACGCAGTATTTT	CASSLVDRGADTQYF
TRBV19	TRBJ2-1	.	.	TGTGCCAGTAGTATCTTTTTTCCGAGGGGGAGGGCTTGGGCTGAGCAGTTCTTC	CASSIFFPRGRAWAEQFF
TRBV21-1	TRBJ2-7	.	few	TGTGCCAGCAGCCTCAGATGGCTCACCCTACGTGAGCAGTACTTC	CASSLRWLTLREQYF
TRBV11-1	TRBJ2-5	TRBD2	few	TGTGCCAGCAGCTTATCTCGTAGAGGGATTCGGCTAGCGGGAGTGAGAGAGACCCAGTACTTC	CASSLSRRGIRLAGVRETQYF
TRBV5-1	TRBJ2-1	.	many	TGCGCCAGCAGCTTGGATTCGGGCCCGTACAATGAGCAGTTCTTC	CASSLDSGPYNEQFF
TRBV19	TRBJ2-7	TRBD2	.	TGTGCCAGTAGTCCTTCTAGCGGGAGGATCTACGAGCAGTACTTC	CASSPSSGRIYEQYF
TRBV2	TRBJ1-1	.	many	TGTGCCAGCACGGTCGAAAAGAGCCCGAACACTGAAGCTTTCTTT	CASTVEKSPNTEAFF
TRBV10-3	TRBJ2-7	.	many	TGTGCCATCAGTGAGACGCTAGGGGGCTCCTACGAGCAGTACTTC	CAISETLGGSYEQYF
TRBV7-2	TRBJ2-2	TRBD2	.	TGTGCCAGCAGGCGGGACTATAACACCGGGGAGCTGTTTTTT	CASRRDYNTGELFF
TRBV6-1	TRBJ2-1	TRBD1	many	TGTGCCAGCGTCCCCCGGGACAGGGGGCCCAATGAGCAGTTCTTC	CASVPRDRGPNEQFF
TRBV5-1	TRBJ2-7	TRBD2	few	TGCGCCAGCAGCCACTTAGCGGGAGGCTCCTACGAGCAGTACTTC	CASSHLAGGSYEQYF
TRBV5-1	TRBJ2-6	.	.	TGCGCCAGCAGGTCGGGTAGTCCAGGGGGGGCCAACGTCCTGACTTTC	CASRSGSPGGANVLTF
TRBV6-5	TRBJ2-7	TRBD1	many	TGTGCCAGCTATTCCCAATCCCAGGGGGCTTGGAGCGAGCAGTACTTC	CASYSQSQGAWSEQYF
TRBV29-1	TRBJ2-1	.	.	TGCAGCGTTAGCAATAATGAGCAGTTCTTC	CSVSNNEQFF
TRBV29-1	TRBJ2-6	TRBD1	few	TGCAGCGTTGATATGGGACAGGGCTCTGGGGCCAACGTCCTGACTTTC	CSVDMGQGSGANVLTF
TRBV21-1	TRBJ2-7	.	.	TGTGCCAGCAGCAAGAGTAAGAGGGACTGCCGTTCAGGCGAGCAGTACTTC	CASSKSKRDCRSGEQYF
TRBV13	TRBJ2-5	.	.	TGTGCCAGCAGCTTATGGGGGACGACCCAGTACTTC	CASSLWGTTQYF
TRBV7-6	TRBJ2-7	.	.	TGTGCCAGCAGCCTAGAGCAGGGCAGGAACTACGAGCAGTACTTC	CASSLEQGRNYEQYF
TRBV7-9	TRBJ1-5	TRBD1	few	TGTGCCAGCAGCACAGGGGGTAGCAATCAGCCCCAGCATTTT	CASSTGGSNQPQHF
TRBV2	TRBJ2-1	.	.	TGTGCCAGCAGTTTCGTGGGAACCCTAGTTAATGAGCAGTTCTTC	CASSFVGTLVNEQFF
TRBV3-1	TRBJ2-1	TRBD2	few	TGTGCCAGCAGCCAAGATTCCAGCGGGAGAGTTAATGAGCAGTTCTTC	CASSQDSSGRVNEQFF
TRBV5-6	TRBJ1-5	.	few	TGTGCCAGCAGCTTATCAGCCTGGGGCAATCAGCCCCAGCATTTT	CASSLSAWGNQPQHF
TRBV7-6	TRBJ2-3	.	.	TGTGCCAGCAGCTTAGCGCCCGGGACAACCACAGATACGCAGTATTTT	CASSLAPGTTTDTQYF